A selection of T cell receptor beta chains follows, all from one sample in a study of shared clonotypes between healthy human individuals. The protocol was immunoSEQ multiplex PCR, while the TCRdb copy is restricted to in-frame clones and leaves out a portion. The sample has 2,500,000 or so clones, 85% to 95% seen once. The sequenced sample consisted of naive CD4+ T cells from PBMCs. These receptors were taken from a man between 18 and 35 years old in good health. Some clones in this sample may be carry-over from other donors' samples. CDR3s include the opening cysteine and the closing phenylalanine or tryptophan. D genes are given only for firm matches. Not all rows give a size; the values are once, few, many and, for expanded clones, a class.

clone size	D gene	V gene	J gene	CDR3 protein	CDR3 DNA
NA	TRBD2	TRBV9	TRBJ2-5	CASSVGGLAGAETQYF	TGTGCCAGCAGCGTGGGTGGACTAGCGGGAGCGGAGACCCAGTACTTC
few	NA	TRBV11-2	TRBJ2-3	CASSLDSTDTQYF	TGTGCCAGCAGCTTAGATAGCACAGATACGCAGTATTTT
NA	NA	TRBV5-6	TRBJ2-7	CASSLRAPSSYEQYF	TGTGCCAGCAGCTTGAGGGCGCCCAGCTCCTACGAGCAGTACTTC
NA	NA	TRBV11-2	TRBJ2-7	CASSSLKGVRGEQYF	TGTGCCAGCAGCTCCCTCAAGGGGGTTAGGGGCGAGCAGTACTTC
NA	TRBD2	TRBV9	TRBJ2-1	CATAAYLAGSYNEQFF	TGTGCCACGGCAGCCTACCTAGCGGGCTCCTACAATGAGCAGTTCTTC
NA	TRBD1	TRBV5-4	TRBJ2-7	CASSQDRSSYEQYF	TGTGCCAGCAGCCAGGACAGGAGCTCCTACGAGCAGTACTTC
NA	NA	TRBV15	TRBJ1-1	CATSNRPGAYYTEAFF	TGTGCCACCAGCAATAGGCCAGGGGCCTATTACACTGAAGCTTTCTTT
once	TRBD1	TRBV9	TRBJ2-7	CASSPGQGDYEQYF	TGTGCCAGCAGCCCGGGACAGGGGGACTACGAGCAGTACTTC
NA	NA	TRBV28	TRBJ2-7	CASTPGGTSSYEQYF	TGTGCCAGCACCCCAGGGGGGACGAGCTCCTACGAGCAGTACTTC
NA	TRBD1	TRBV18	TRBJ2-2	CASSPLGQRVMGTGELFF	TGTGCCAGCTCACCACTGGGACAGAGAGTCATGGGGACCGGGGAGCTGTTTTTT
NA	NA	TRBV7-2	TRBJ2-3	CASSLQPSTDTQYF	TGTGCCAGCAGCTTACAACCGAGCACAGATACGCAGTATTTT
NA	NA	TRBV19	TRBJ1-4	CASRRHSTNEKLFF	TGTGCCAGTAGAAGACATTCAACTAATGAAAAACTGTTTTTT
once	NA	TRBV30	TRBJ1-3	CAWSVSGGGGNTIYF	TGTGCCTGGAGTGTCTCGGGCGGCGGGGGAAACACCATATATTTT
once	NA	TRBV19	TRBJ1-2	CASSIVAANYGYTF	TGTGCCAGTAGTATAGTGGCGGCAAACTATGGCTACACCTTC
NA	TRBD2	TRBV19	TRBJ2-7	CASSLNSGSPYEQYF	TGTGCCAGTAGCCTTAATAGCGGGAGCCCCTACGAGCAGTACTTC
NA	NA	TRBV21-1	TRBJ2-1	CASSKGRYRSYNEQFF	TGTGCCAGCAGCAAAGGCAGATATAGGAGCTACAATGAGCAGTTCTTC
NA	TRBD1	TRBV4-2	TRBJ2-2	CASSVGTAGDGELFF	TGTGCCAGCAGCGTCGGGACAGCCGGTGACGGGGAGCTGTTTTTT
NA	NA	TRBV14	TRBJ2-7	CASSPDGRFKQYF	TGTGCCAGCAGCCCCGACGGACGGTTTAAGCAGTACTTC
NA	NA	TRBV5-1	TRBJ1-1	CASSLEGPGYTEAFF	TGCGCCAGCAGCTTGGAAGGCCCAGGGTACACTGAAGCTTTCTTT
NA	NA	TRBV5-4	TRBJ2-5	CASSLIRGQETQYF	TGTGCCAGCAGCTTGATACGGGGCCAAGAGACCCAGTACTTC
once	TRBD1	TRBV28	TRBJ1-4	CASSVPITGGEKLFF	TGTGCCAGCAGTGTCCCAATAACAGGGGGTGAAAAACTGTTTTTT
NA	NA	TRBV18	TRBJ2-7	CASSPGGYEQYF	TGTGCCAGCTCTCCTGGGGGTTACGAGCAGTACTTC
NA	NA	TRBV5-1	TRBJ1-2	CASSSHFGDGYTF	TGCGCCAGCAGCTCCCACTTCGGAGATGGCTACACCTTC
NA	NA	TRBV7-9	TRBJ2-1	CASSFRWVGFF	TGTGCCAGCAGCTTTCGGTGGGTGGGCTTCTTC
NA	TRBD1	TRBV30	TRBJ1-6	CAWSGAQGYSPLHF	TGTGCCTGGAGTGGGGCACAGGGGTACTCACCCCTCCACTTT
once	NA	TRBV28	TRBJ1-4	CASARSRGEKLFF	TGTGCCAGCGCCCGGAGCAGGGGAGAAAAACTGTTTTTT
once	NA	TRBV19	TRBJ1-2	CASSIPQGKRYGYTF	TGTGCCAGTAGTATACCCCAGGGGAAACGCTATGGCTACACCTTC
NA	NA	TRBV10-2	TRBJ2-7	CASRTGHGREQYF	TGCGCCAGCAGGACGGGACATGGGCGCGAGCAGTACTTC
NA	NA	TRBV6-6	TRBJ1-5	CASSYSASASNQPQHF	TGTGCCAGCAGTTACTCAGCCTCGGCTAGCAATCAGCCCCAGCATTTT
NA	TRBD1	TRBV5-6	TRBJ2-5	CASSSGQGAETQYF	TGTGCCAGCAGCTCCGGACAGGGAGCAGAGACCCAGTACTTC
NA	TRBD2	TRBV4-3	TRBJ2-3	CASSQGGRGGTDTQYF	TGCGCCAGCAGCCAAGGCGGGAGGGGTGGCACAGATACGCAGTATTTT
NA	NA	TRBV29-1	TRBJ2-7	CSVEEGTATGQYF	TGCAGCGTTGAAGAGGGTACGGCCACGGGGCAGTACTTC
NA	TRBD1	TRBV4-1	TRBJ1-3	CASSQGWGQGIHSGNTIYF	TGCGCCAGCAGCCAAGGTTGGGGACAGGGGATCCACTCTGGAAACACCATATATTTT
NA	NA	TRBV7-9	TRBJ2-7	CASSPRDKSYEQYF	TGTGCCAGCAGCCCCCGGGACAAATCCTACGAGCAGTACTTC
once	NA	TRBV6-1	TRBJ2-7	CASSEESLEGEQYF	TGTGCCAGCAGTGAAGAATCCCTGGAGGGCGAGCAGTACTTC
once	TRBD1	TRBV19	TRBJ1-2	CASREQGDDGYTF	TGTGCCAGCCGAGAACAGGGGGACGATGGCTACACCTTC
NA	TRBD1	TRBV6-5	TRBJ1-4	CASSRKGTGEKLFF	TGTGCCAGCAGCCGAAAAGGGACAGGTGAAAAACTGTTTTTT